This T cell receptor (beta chain) appears in the sequencing data of a study of cytomegalovirus exposure and HLA in healthy donors (dated by TCRdb to 2015 to 2018). About the full investigation: A later analysis indicated that the 90 to 150 validation repertoires were generated on the platform also employed for the approximately 700 repertoires of the first cohort. The study aimed to test whether signatures of past pathogen exposure could be identified by cataloging public T cell receptors. Besides the first cohort of 666 subjects, a separate validation cohort made up of 120 different subjects was used. High-throughput TCR immunosequencing, statistical association of individual TCRs with disease status, and machine learning were combined to predict cytomegalovirus infection status.

With respect to this clone: There is no known antigen for this receptor. No quality values exist for individual bases; no much larger clone is one base distant.

Library method: the immunoSEQ multiplex PCR assay. The original methods were these. A statistical classification framework was built to diagnose cytomegalovirus status from the catalog of TCR beta chain sequences. Held by TCRdb, this immuneACCESS table contains in-frame sequences only and omits some clones. Under half of the omission traces to an unresolved V gene where checked; the cause of the rest is unknown. The V and J calls and the clone size are those of that table, but D and trimming were determined from the DNA. Here the sample has about 140,000 clones; roughly four fifths occur a single time. The ten most abundant clones make up 30% of the sample. Separate from the roughly 650-subject first cohort, the validation cohort of around 130 subjects was the group to which the donors belonged. What the work shows at the level of the full study, not this receptor alone: Cytomegalovirus status was reported to be diagnosed by the classifier with high specificity and sensitivity in both the original and validation cohorts. All 120 or so repertoires were used to score co-occurrence in the validation cohort in a later analysis, because that analysis had no HLA typing for the cohort. According to the authors, the approach could potentially be generalized to other disease states and immunological phenotypes. Most TCR sequences were seen in very few donors, while some public TCRs were found in many individuals. In the study, around 150 TCR beta chains were listed as associated with cytomegalovirus. Three of the identified cytomegalovirus-associated TCR beta chains were confirmed in vitro to be specific for cytomegalovirus antigens. In a later analysis, TCRs clustered in the first cohort were found to also tend to co-occur in the approximately 110 validation repertoires, with roughly 93% of cluster scores above 0.

V drops 10 bases and J drops 0 bases, leaving 24 bases in between. Reading the germline V gene gives CDR1 SNHLY and CDR2 FYNNEI. The cysteine opens and the phenylalanine closes a CDR3 of 18 amino acids. CDR3 DNA is the only sequence kept; it has 54 bases, read in frame from the first base. The sample consisted of PBMCs. This clonotype was sampled from a man younger than 40 in good health and CMV-seropositive. The rearranged chain carries TRBV2 and TRBJ2-2; perhaps TRBD2 is the D gene, with 6 bases matching. This receptor has the CDR3 CATRGKYWRQPNTGELFF. Read as DNA, the sequence is TGTGCCACCCGGGGGAAATATTGGCGACAACCGAACACCGGGGAGCTGTTTTTT.